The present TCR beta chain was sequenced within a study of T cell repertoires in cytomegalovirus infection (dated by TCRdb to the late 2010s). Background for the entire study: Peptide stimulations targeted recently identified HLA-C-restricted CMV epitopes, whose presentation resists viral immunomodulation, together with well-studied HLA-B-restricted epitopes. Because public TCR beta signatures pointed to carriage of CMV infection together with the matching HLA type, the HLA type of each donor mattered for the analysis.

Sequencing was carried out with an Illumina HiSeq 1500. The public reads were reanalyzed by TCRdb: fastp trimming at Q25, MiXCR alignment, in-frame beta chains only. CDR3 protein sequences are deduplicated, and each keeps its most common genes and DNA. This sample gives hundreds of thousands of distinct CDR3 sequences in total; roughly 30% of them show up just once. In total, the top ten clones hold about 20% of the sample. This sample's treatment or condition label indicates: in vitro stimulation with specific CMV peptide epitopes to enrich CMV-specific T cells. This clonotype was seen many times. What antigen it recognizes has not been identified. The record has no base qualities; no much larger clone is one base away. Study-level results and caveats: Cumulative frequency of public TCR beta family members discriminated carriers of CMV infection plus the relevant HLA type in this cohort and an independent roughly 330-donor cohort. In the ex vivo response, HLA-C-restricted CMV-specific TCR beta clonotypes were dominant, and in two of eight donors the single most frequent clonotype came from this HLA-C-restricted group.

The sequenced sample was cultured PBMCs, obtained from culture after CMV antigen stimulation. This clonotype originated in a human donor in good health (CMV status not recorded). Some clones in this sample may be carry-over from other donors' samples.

The DNA sequence reads TGTGCCAGCAGCGTAAACCGGGACGGAAGTTACGAGCAGTACTTC. It translates as CASSVNRDGSYEQYF. The V gene is TRBV7-2 and the J gene is TRBJ2-7; the D gene is tentatively TRBD1 or TRBD2, each matching 5 bases. Looking up the germline V gene yields CDR1 SGHTA and CDR2 FQGNSA. Including cysteine and phenylalanine, the CDR3 has 15 amino acids. Only the CDR3 portion is preserved as DNA: 45 bases, with reading frame beginning at the first base. Relative to germline, V is 5 bases shorter and J is 4 bases shorter, with 18 bases between their ends.